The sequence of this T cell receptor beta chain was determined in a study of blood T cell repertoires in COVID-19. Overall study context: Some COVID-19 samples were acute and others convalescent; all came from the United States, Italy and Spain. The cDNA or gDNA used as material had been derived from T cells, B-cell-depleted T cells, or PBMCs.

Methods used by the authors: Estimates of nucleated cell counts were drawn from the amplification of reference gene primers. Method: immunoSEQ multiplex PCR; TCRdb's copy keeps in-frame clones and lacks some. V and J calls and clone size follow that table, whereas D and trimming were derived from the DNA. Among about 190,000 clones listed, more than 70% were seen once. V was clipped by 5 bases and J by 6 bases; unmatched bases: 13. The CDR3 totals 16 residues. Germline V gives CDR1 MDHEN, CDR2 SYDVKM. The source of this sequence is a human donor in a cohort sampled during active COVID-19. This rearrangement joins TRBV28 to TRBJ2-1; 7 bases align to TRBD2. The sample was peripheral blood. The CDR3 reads CASSRFRGGPINEQFF. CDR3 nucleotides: TGTGCCAGCAGTCGCTTTCGGGGAGGGCCTATCAATGAGCAGTTCTTC.